Presented here are 12 T cell receptor beta chains from one specimen sequenced in a study of blood T cell repertoires in COVID-19. Data came from immunoSEQ multiplex PCR; TCRdb stores just in-frame clones and leaves some out. There are 250,000 to 300,000 clones in the sample; around 90% occur only once, and roughly 1.1% lies in the top ten. The sequenced sample was PBMCs or T cells enriched from blood (not recorded which). These receptors were obtained from a woman in her twenties or thirties who had recovered from COVID-19.

This chain links TRBV7-2 with TRBJ1-6, with D possibly being TRBD1 (6 bases). The CDR3 consists of 16 residues. With 1 base removed from V and 7 bases from J, the gap between germline ends came to 14 bases. The V gene's germline CDR1 is SGHTA and CDR2 FQGNSA. In nucleotides, the CDR3 is TGTGCCAGCAGCTTAGTCAGGGGAAGGAGAAATTCACCCCTCCACTTT. Its protein is CASSLVRGRRNSPLHF.

The chain carries TRBV30 and TRBJ2-7, with D maybe TRBD1 (5 bases). The CDR3 has 15 amino acids. Germline V gene data show CDR1 as GTSNPN and CDR2 as SVGIG (reference sequence). Deletions cut 0 bases from V and 0 bases from J, with 12 bases between. This chain's CDR3 is CAWSVGDSRSYEQYF. CDR3 nucleotides: TGTGCCTGGAGTGTGGGTGACAGTCGCTCCTACGAGCAGTACTTC.

The chain has TRBV4-1 and TRBJ2-1, with 7 bases aligning to TRBD1. With V trimmed by 4 bases and J by 0 bases, 9 bases remained unmatched. Per the germline V gene, CDR1 is MGHRA and CDR2 is YSYEKL. CDR3 length: 17 amino acids. CDR3 sequence reads: CASSLLTGESSYNEQFF. The CDR3, as DNA: TGCGCCAGCAGCCTCCTAACAGGGGAGAGCTCCTACAATGAGCAGTTCTTC.

This clone occurred a few times. The chain carries TRBV6-4 and TRBJ2-3, with a weak D call TRBD2 (5 bases). V dropped 4 bases and J dropped 2 bases, with 10 bases sitting between them. The CDR3 is 14 residues long. Looked up from germline, CDR1 is MRHNA and CDR2 is SNTAGT. The CDR3 loop is CASSVASDTDTQYF. Written as DNA, the CDR3 is TGTGCCAGCAGTGTAGCGTCGGACACAGATACGCAGTATTTT.

This clone was seen a single time. The rearrangement uses TRBV5-5 and TRBJ2-7, with D possibly matching TRBD2 (5 bases). This CDR3 contains 14 residues. Germline V gene data show CDR1 as SGHKS and CDR2 as YYEKEE (reference sequence). V was shortened by 3 bases and J by 9 bases, with 19 bases between the two germline ends. CDR3 DNA sequence: TGTGCCAGCAGCTCTGACTATCATGAAGTCAGGCAGTACTTC. Protein sequence: CASSSDYHEVRQYF. The whole variable domain, filled in from reference TRBV5-5 and TRBJ2-7, reads DAGVTQSPTHLIKTRGQQVTLRCSPISGHKSVSWYQQVLGQGPQFIFQYYEKEERGRGNFPDRFSARQFPNYSSELNVNALLLGDSALYLCASSSDYHEVRQYFGPGTRLTVT.

The chain has TRBV19 and TRBJ2-1; 7 positions agree with TRBD2. This CDR3 is 16 amino acids long. Trimming removed 0 bases from V and 4 bases from J; junction bases left unmatched: 6. Germline values: CDR1 LNHDA, CDR2 SQIVND (reference sequence). The CDR3, as DNA: TGTGCCAGTAGTATAGATTCTAGCGGACCATACAATGAGCAGTTCTTC. It yields the protein CASSIDSSGPYNEQFF.

This rearrangement joins TRBV7-9 to TRBJ2-5; perhaps TRBD1 as D (5 bases). The germline V gene encodes CDR1 SEHNR and CDR2 FQNEAQ (reference sequence). V was clipped by 2 bases and J by 5 bases, with 21 bases between them. The CDR3 covers 17 residues. The chain's CDR3 is CASSLPRNPGKMETQYF. The DNA of the CDR3 is TGTGCCAGCAGCTTACCGAGAAATCCAGGGAAGATGGAGACCCAGTACTTC.

The chain carries TRBV5-6 and TRBJ2-2; D is ambiguous. Germline CDR1 is SGHDT and CDR2 is YYEEEE. Trimming took off 3 bases at V and 1 base at J, with 7 bases between the two ends. The length of the CDR3 is 14 residues. CDR3: CASSWPENTGELFF. CDR3 nucleotides: TGTGCCAGCAGCTGGCCAGAGAACACCGGGGAGCTGTTTTTT.

The chain combines TRBV30 with TRBJ2-5, with D possibly being TRBD2 (6 bases). V lost 0 bases and J lost 3, with 11 bases in between. Germline V gene sequence: CDR1 GTSNPN, CDR2 SVGIG (reference sequence). The CDR3 contains 14 residues. The CDR3 reads CAWSVGRREETQYF. The DNA for the CDR3 is TGTGCCTGGAGTGTAGGGAGGAGAGAAGAGACCCAGTACTTC.

The chain links TRBV6-4 to TRBJ1-2, with 7 bases matching TRBD1. CDR1 and CDR2 from the germline V gene are MRHNA and SNTAGT. The CDR3 consists of 14 residues. Unmatched junction bases numbered 15, after V lost 7 bases and J lost 10 bases. The CDR3 sequence is CASIGTEIMGDYTF. The CDR3 bases are TGTGCCAGCATCGGGACAGAGATCATGGGAGACTACACCTTC.

This clone was seen more than once but under ten times. The V and J genes are TRBV6-2 or TRBV6-3 and TRBJ2-5, with TRBD1 as a possible D gene (5 bases). This CDR3 contains 16 residues. Germline V gene sequence: CDR1 MNHEY, CDR2 SVGEGT. Deletions cut 2 bases from V and 6 bases from J, with 19 bases between. The CDR3, as DNA: TGTGCCAGCAGTTACCTCACGGTTGGACAAGGGAAGACCCAGTACTTC. Encoded protein: CASSYLTVGQGKTQYF.

This clone is a singleton in its sample. J is TRBJ2-4 and V is TRBV30; D might be TRBD1 (5 bases). With 5 bases removed from V and 6 bases from J, the gap between germline ends came to 20 bases. Germline lookup yields CDR1 GTSNPN and CDR2 SVGIG (reference sequence). The CDR3 loop spans 15 amino acids. The CDR3 protein is CAWGKARGAANIQYF. In nucleotides, the CDR3 is TGTGCCTGGGGAAAAGCAAGGGGTGCTGCAAACATTCAGTACTTC.